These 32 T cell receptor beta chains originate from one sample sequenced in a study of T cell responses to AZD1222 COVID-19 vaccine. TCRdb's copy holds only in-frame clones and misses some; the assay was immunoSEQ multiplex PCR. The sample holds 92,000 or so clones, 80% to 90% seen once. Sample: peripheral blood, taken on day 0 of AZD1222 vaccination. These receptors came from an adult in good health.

The CDR3 spells CASSAEAARASEQYF. The CDR3 nucleotides are TGTGCCAGCAGCGCTGAGGCCGCACGGGCGAGCGAGCAGTACTTC. This chain uses TRBV5-4 with TRBJ2-7; D is undetermined. CDR1 and CDR2 (germline): SGHNT, YYREEE (reference sequence). The CDR3 loop spans 15 amino acids. Trimming removed 4 bases at V and 6 bases at J, with 20 bases between.

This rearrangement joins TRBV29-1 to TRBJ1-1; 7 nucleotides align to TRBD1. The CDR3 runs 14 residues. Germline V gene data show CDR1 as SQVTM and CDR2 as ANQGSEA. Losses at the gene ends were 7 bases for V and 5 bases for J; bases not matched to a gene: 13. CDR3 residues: CSGEKRRGMTEAFF. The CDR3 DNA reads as TGCAGCGGCGAAAAACGCAGGGGGATGACTGAAGCTTTCTTT.

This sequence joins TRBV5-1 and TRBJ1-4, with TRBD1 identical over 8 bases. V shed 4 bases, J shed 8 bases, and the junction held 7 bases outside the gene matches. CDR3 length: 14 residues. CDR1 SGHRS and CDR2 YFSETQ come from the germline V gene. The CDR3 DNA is TGCGCCAGCAGCCTACGACAGGGGTCGGAAAAACTGTTTTTT. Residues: CASSLRQGSEKLFF.

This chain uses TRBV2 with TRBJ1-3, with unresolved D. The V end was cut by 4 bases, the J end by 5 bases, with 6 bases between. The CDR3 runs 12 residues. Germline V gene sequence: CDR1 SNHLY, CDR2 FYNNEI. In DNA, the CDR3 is TGTGCCAGCAGTGCGGGCAGAAACACCATATATTTT. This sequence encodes CASSAGRNTIYF.

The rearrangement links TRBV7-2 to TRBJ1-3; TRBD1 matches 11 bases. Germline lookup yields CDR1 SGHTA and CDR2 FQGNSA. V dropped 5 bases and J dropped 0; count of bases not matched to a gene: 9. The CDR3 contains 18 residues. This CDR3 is CASSNGTGGRDSGNTIYF. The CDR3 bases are TGTGCCAGCAGCAACGGGACAGGGGGAAGGGACTCTGGAAACACCATATATTTT.

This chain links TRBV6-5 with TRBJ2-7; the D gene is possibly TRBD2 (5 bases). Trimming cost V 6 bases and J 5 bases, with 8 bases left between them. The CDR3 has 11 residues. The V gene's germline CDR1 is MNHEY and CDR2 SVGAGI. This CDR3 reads CASSGGDEQYF. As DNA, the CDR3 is TGTGCCAGCAGCGGAGGAGACGAGCAGTACTTC.

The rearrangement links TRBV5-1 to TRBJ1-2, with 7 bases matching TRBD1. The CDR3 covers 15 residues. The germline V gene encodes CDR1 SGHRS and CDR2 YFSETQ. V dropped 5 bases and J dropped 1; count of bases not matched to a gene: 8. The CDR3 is CASSQQGSLNYGYTF. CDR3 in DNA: TGCGCCAGCAGTCAACAGGGGTCCCTTAACTATGGCTACACCTTC.

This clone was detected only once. CDR3 in amino acids: CASSDRYSKNTGELFF. In DNA, the CDR3 is TGTGCCAGCAGTGACAGATACAGCAAGAACACCGGGGAGCTGTTTTTT. The chain links TRBV6-4 to TRBJ2-2; D gene ambiguous. V lost 2 bases to trimming and J lost 1 base, with 11 bases between them. The CDR3 contains 16 residues. Germline CDR1 MRHNA, CDR2 SNTAGT.

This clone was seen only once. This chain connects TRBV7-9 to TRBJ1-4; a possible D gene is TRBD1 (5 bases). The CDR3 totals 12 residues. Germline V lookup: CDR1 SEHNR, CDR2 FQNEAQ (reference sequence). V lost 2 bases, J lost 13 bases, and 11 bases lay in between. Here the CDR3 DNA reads TGTGCCAGCAGCTTAATTGAGCAGGGACTGTTTTTT. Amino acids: CASSLIEQGLFF.

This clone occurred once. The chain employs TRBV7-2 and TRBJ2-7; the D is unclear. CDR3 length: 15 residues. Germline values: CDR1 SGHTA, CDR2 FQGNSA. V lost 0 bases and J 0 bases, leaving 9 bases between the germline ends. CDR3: CASSLAHGSSYEQYF. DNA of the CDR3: TGTGCCAGCAGCTTAGCGCACGGGTCCTCCTACGAGCAGTACTTC.

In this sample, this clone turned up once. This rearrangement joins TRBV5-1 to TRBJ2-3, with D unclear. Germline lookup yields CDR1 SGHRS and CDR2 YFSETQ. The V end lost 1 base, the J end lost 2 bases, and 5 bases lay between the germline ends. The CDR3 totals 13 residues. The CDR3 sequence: CASSLTITDTQYF. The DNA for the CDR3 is TGCGCCAGCAGCTTGACAATCACAGATACGCAGTATTTT.

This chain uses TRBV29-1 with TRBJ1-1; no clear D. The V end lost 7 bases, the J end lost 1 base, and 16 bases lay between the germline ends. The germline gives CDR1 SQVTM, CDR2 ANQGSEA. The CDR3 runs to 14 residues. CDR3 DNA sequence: TGCAGCGCCGACGGGGTAGAGGGGAACACTGAAGCTTTCTTT. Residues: CSADGVEGNTEAFF.

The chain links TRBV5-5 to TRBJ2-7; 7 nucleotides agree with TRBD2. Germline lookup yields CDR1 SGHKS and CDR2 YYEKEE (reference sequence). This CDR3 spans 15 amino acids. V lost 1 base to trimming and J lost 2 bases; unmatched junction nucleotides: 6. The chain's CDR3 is CASSLNFGGAYEQYF. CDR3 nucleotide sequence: TGTGCCAGCAGCTTGAATTTTGGGGGGGCCTACGAGCAGTACTTC.

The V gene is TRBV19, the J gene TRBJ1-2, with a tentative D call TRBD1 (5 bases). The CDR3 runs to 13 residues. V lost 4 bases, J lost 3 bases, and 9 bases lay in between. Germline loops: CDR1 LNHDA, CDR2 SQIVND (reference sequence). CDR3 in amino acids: CASSTGFDYGYTF. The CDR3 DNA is TGTGCCAGTAGTACAGGGTTCGACTATGGCTACACCTTC.

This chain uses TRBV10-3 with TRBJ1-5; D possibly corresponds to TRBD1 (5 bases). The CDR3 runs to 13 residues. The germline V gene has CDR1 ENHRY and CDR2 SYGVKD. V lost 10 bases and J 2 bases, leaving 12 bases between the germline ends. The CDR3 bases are TGTGCCAGCCAGGGAGGTGGCAATCAGCCCCAGCATTTT. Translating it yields CASQGGGNQPQHF.

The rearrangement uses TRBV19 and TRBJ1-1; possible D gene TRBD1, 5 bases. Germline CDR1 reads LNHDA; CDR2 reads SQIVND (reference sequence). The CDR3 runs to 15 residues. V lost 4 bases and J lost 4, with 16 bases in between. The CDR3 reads CASSNGVGLGTEAFF. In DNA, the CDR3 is TGTGCCAGTAGTAACGGGGTGGGGCTTGGCACTGAAGCTTTCTTT.

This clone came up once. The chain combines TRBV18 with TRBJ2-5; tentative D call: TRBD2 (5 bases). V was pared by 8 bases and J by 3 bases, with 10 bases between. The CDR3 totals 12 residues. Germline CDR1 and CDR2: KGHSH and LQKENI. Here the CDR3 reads CASARREETQYF. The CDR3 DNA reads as TGTGCCAGCGCACGGCGGGAAGAGACCCAGTACTTC.

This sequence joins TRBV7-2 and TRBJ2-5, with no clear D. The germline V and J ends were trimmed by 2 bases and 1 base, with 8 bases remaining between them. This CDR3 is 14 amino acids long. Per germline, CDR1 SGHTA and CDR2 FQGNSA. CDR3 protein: CASSLRASQETQYF. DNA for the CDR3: TGTGCCAGCAGCTTACGGGCTAGCCAAGAGACCCAGTACTTC.

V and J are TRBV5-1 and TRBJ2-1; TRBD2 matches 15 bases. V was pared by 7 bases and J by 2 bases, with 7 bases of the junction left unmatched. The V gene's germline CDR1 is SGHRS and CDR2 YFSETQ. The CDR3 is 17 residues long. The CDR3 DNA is TGCGCCAGCGGCGGGACTAGCGGGGGGACAACCTACAATGAGCAGTTCTTC. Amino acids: CASGGTSGGTTYNEQFF.

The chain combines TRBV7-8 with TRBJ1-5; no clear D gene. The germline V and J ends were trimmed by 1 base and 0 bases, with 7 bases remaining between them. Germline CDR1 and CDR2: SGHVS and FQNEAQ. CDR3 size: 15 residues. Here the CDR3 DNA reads TGTGCCAGCAGCTTAGGGCAGGCTAGCAATCAGCCCCAGCATTTT. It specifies CASSLGQASNQPQHF.

CDR3 in DNA: TGTGCCAGCAGCGGACGACAGGGGGCTGACGAGCAGTACTTC. It encodes CASSGRQGADEQYF. V and J are TRBV7-9 and TRBJ2-7; 10 bases are shared with TRBD1. With V trimmed by 5 bases and J by 5 bases, 6 bases remained unmatched. Germline CDR1 and CDR2: SEHNR and FQNEAQ (reference sequence). The CDR3 has 14 residues.

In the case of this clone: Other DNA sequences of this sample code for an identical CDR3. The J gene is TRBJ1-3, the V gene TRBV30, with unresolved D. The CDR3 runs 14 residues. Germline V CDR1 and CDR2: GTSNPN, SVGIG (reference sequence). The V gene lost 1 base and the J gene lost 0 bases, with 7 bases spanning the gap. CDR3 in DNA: TGTGCCTGGAGTGGTGGTTTCTCTGGAAACACCATATATTTT. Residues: CAWSGGFSGNTIYF.

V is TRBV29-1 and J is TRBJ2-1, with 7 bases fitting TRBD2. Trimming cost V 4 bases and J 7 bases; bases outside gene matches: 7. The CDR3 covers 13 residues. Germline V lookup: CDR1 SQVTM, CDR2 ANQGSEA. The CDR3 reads CSVVRGGVNEQFF. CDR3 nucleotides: TGCAGCGTTGTTAGGGGAGGGGTAAATGAGCAGTTCTTC.

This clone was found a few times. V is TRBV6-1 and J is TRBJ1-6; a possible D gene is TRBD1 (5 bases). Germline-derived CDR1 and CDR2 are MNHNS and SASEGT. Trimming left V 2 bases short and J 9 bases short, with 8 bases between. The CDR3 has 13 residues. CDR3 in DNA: TGTGCCAGCAGTGAAAGTCAGGGTTCACCCCTCCACTTT. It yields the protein CASSESQGSPLHF.

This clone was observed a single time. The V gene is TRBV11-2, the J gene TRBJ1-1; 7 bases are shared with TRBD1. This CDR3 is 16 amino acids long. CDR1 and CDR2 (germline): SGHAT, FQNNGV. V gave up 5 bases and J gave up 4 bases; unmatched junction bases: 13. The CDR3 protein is CASSLVGRGRGTEAFF. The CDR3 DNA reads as TGTGCCAGCAGCCTAGTGGGGAGGGGGCGCGGCACTGAAGCTTTCTTT.

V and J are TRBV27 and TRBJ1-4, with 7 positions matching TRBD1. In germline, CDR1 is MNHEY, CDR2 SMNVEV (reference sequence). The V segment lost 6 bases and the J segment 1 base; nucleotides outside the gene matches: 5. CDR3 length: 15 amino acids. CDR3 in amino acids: CASRRAGGTNEKLFF. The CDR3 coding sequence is TGTGCCAGCAGACGGGCAGGGGGAACTAATGAAAAACTGTTTTTT.

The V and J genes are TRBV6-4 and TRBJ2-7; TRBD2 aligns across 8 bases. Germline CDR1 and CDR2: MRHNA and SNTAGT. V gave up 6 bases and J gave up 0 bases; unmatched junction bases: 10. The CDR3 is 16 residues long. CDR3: CASSPASGGFSYEQYF. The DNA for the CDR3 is TGTGCCAGCAGCCCCGCAAGCGGGGGCTTCTCCTACGAGCAGTACTTC.

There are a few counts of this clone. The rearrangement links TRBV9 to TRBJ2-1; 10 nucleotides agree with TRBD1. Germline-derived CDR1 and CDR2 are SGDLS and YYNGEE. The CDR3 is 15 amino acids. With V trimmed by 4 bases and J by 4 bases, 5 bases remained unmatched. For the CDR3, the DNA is TGTGCCAGCAGCCCAGACAGGGGGCGATACAATGAGCAGTTCTTC. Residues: CASSPDRGRYNEQFF.

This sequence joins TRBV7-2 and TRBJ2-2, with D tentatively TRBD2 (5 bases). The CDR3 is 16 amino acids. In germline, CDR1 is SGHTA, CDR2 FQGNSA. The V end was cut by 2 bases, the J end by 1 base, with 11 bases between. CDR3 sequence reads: CASSLHSSRNTGELFF. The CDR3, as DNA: TGTGCCAGCAGCTTACATTCTAGCAGGAACACCGGGGAGCTGTTTTTT.

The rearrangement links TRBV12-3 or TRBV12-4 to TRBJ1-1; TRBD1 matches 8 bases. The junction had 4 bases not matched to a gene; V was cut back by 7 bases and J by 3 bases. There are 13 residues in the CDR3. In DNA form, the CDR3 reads TGTGCCAGCACTCCGGACAGGGACACTGAAGCTTTCTTT. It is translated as CASTPDRDTEAFF.

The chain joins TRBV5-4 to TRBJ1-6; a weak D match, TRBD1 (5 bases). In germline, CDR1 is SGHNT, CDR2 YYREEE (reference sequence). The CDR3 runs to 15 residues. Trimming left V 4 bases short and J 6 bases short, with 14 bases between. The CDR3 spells CASSRETGGNSPLHF. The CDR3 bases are TGTGCCAGCAGCAGAGAGACGGGGGGTAATTCACCCCTCCACTTT.

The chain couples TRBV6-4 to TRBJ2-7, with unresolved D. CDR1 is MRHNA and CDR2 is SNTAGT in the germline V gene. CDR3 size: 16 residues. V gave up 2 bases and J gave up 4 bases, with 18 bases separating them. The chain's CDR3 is CASSDGRITIVYEQYF. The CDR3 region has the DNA TGTGCCAGCAGTGACGGTAGGATCACCATCGTTTACGAGCAGTACTTC.